This T cell receptor beta chain was captured in a study of human T cells and chemical hapten exposure. Study conclusions and caveats: Healthy people's immune response may differ from that of the donors, who had alopecia.

A single record per CDR3 protein comes from TCRdb applying MiXCR to the RACE reads. The data show under 300,000 distinct CDR3 sequences, about 8.6% seen once. The time point here: pre-sensitization, week 0. This sample's treatment: therapeutic diphenylcyclopropenone sensitization with weekly scalp DPC. Alopecia patients, 18 to 70 years old and DPC-suitable, served as donors. Unfractionated whole blood yielded the extracted total RNA. About this clonotype: Its antigen is as yet unknown. The junction departs from germline at one end; a sequencing error may be responsible.

The germline V gene has CDR1 DFQATT and CDR2 SNEGSKA (reference sequence). This CDR3 is built from 14 residues. This chain links TRBV20-1 with TRBJ2-7, with TRBD2 matching 12 bases. Material: whole blood, obtained in connection with sensitization to the hapten diphenylcyclopropenone (DPC). The TCR comes from a middle-aged woman with alopecia areata. Some clones in this sample may be carry-over from other donors' samples. Here the CDR3 DNA reads TGCAGTGATAGACTAGCGGGAGTATCCTACGAGCAGTACTTC. This translates into CSDRLAGVSYEQYF.